This record concerns one T cell receptor (beta chain) sequence. Participants came from about two dozen US areas, aged about 18 to 95 years. Either two negative PCRs, clearance, or symptom resolution qualified Cohort 3 donors as recovered. This sample is part of a study of blood T cell repertoires in COVID-19. Produced via immunoSEQ multiplex PCR; TCRdb's table is partial and in-frame only. This table has a few hundred thousand clones, 85% to 90% appearing once. What was sequenced was PBMCs or T cells enriched from blood (not recorded which). This TCR was recovered from a woman in her fifties or sixties who had recovered from COVID-19.

CDR3 sequence: CASSLEGNRNTEAFF. CDR3 nucleotides: TGCGCCAGCAGCTTGGAAGGCAACAGGAACACTGAAGCTTTCTTT. This chain links TRBV5-1 with TRBJ1-1, with D hard to call. The V gene's germline CDR1 is SGHRS and CDR2 YFSETQ. This CDR3 has 15 amino acids. The V and J ends lost 0 bases and 1 base respectively, with 10 bases between them.